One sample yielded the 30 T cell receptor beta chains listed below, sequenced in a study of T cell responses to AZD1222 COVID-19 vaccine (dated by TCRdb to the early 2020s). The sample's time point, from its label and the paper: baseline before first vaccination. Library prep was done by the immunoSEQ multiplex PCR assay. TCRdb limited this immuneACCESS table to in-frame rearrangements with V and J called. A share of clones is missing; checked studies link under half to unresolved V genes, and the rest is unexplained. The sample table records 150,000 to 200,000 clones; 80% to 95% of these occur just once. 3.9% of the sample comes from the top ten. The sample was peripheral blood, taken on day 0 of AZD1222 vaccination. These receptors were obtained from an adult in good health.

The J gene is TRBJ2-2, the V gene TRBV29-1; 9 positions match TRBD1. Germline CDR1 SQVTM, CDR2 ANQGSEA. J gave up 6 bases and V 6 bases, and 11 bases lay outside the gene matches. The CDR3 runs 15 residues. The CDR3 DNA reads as TGCAGCGTCCTCATCTCCGGGACAGGGTCCGGGGAGCTGTTTTTT. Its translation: CSVLISGTGSGELFF.

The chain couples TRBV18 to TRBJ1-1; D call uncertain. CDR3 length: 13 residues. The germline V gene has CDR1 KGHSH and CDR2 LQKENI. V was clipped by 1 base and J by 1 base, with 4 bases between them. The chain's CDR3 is CASSPRPNTEAFF. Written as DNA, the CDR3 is TGTGCCAGCTCACCACGTCCGAACACTGAAGCTTTCTTT.

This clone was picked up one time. The CDR3: CASRGGGGNYGYTF. Here the CDR3 DNA reads TGCGCCAGCAGAGGGGGCGGGGGAAACTATGGCTACACCTTC. This chain joins TRBV10-2 and TRBJ1-2; 7 nucleotides agree with TRBD1. Germline V gene sequence: CDR1 WSHSY, CDR2 SAAADI. V gave up 6 bases and J gave up 2 bases; unmatched junction bases: 6. CDR3 length: 14 residues.

CDR3 in amino acids: CSVVTGVTEAFF. The CDR3 nucleotides are TGCAGCGTTGTCACAGGGGTCACTGAAGCTTTCTTT. The chain couples TRBV29-1 to TRBJ1-1, with 7 positions matching TRBD1. Germline assignment: CDR1 SQVTM and CDR2 ANQGSEA. The CDR3 contains 12 residues. Losses at the gene ends were 4 bases for V and 4 bases for J; bases not matched to a gene: 3.

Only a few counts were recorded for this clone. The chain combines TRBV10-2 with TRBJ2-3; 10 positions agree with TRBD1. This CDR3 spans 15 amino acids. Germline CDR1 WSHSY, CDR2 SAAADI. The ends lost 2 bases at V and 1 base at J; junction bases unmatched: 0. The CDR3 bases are TGCGCCAGCAGTGAGGGGACAGGGGGCACAGATACGCAGTATTTT. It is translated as CASSEGTGGTDTQYF.

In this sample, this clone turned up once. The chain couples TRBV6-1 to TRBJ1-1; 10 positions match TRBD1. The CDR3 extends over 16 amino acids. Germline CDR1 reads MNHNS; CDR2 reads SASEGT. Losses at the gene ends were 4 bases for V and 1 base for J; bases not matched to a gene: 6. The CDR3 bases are TGTGCCAGCAGTGGTGGACAGGGGGTGAGGAACACTGAAGCTTTCTTT. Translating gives CASSGGQGVRNTEAFF.

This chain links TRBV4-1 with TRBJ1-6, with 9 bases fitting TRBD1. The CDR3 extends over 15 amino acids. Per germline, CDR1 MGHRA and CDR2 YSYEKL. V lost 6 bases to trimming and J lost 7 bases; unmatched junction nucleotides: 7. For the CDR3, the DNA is TGCGCCAGCAGACCGGGACAGGGAGGCAATTCACCCCTCCACTTT. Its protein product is CASRPGQGGNSPLHF.

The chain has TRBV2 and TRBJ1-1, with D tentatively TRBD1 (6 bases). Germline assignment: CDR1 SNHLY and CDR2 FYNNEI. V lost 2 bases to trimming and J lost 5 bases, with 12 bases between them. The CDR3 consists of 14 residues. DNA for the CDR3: TGTGCCAGCAGTGAACAGGGGAGAGGAACTGAAGCTTTCTTT. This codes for CASSEQGRGTEAFF.

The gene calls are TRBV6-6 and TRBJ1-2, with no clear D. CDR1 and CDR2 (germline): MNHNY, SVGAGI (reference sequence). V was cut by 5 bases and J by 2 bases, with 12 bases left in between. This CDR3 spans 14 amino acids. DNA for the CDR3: TGTGCCAGCAGTCCCCAGGTGGGGAACTATGGCTACACCTTC. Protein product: CASSPQVGNYGYTF.

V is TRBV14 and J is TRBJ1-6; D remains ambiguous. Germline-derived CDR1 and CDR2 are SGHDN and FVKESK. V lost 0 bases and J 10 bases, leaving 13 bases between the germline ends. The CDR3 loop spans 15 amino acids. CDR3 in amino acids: CASSQDGSRVSPLHF. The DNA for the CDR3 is TGTGCCAGCAGCCAAGATGGGTCGAGGGTGTCACCCCTCCACTTT. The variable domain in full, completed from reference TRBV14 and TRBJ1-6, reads EAGVTQFPSHSVIEKGQTVTLRCDPISGHDNLYWYRRVMGKEIKFLLHFVKESKQDESGMPNNRFLAERTGGTYSTLKVQPAELEDSGVYFCASSQDGSRVSPLHFGNGTRLTVT.

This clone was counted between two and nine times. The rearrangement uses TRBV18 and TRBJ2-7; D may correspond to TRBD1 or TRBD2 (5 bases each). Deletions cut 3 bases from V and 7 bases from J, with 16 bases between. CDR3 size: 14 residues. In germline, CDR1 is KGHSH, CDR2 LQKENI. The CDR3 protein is CASSPVRETGEQYF. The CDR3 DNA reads TGTGCCAGCTCACCGGTCAGGGAGACTGGGGAGCAGTACTTC.

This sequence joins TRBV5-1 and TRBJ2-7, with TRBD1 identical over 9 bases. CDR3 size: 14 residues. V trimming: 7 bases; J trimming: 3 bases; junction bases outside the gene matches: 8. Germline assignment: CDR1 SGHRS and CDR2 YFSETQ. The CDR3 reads CASRAGTGNYEQYF. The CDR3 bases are TGCGCCAGCCGAGCCGGGACAGGGAACTACGAGCAGTACTTC.

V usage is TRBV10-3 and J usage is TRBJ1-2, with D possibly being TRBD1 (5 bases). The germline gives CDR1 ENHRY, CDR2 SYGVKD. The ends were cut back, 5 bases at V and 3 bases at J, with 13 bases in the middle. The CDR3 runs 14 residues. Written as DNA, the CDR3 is TGTGCCATCAGTAAACAGGCTGGGGACTATGGCTACACCTTC. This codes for CAISKQAGDYGYTF.

CDR3 sequence: CASSSLGNTIYF. Written as DNA, the CDR3 is TGTGCCAGCAGCAGCCTGGGAAACACCATATATTTT. This chain joins TRBV7-9 and TRBJ1-3; D is unclear. Germline CDR1 and CDR2: SEHNR and FQNEAQ (reference sequence). The V end was cut by 5 bases, the J end by 4 bases, with 6 bases between. This CDR3 region has 12 residues.

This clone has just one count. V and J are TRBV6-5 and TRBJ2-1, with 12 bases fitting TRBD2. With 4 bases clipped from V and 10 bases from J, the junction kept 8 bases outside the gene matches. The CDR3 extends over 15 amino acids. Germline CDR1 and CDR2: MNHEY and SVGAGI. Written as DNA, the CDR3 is TGTGCCAGCAGTTCCGGGACTAGCGGGTCCTTAGAGCAGTTCTTC. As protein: CASSSGTSGSLEQFF.

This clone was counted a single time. CDR3 sequence reads: CASSDSSHHYGYTF. Here the CDR3 DNA reads TGCGCCAGCAGTGACTCGTCCCACCATTATGGCTACACCTTC. The V gene is TRBV10-1, the J gene TRBJ1-2; no reliable D call. CDR3 length: 14 amino acids. Deletions cut 3 bases from V and 5 bases from J, with 13 bases between. Germline V gene lookup returns CDR1 WNHNN and CDR2 SYGVQD (reference sequence).

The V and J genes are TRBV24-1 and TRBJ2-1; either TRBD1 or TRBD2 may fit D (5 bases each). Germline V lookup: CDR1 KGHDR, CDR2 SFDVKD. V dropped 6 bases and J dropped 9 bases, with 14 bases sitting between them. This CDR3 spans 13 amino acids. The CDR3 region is CATSNQARGEQFF. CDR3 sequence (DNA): TGTGCCACCAGTAATCAGGCGAGGGGTGAGCAGTTCTTC.

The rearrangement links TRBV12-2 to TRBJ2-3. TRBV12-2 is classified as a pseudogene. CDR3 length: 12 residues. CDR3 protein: CASRLGTDTQYF. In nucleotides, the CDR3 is TGTGCAAGTCGCTTAGGCACAGATACGCAGTATTTT.

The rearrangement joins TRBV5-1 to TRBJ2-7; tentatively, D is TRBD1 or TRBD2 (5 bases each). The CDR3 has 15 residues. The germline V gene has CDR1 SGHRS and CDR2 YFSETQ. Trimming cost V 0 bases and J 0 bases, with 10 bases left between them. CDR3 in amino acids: CASSLAPGTSYEQYF. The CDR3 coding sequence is TGCGCCAGCAGCTTGGCACCGGGGACCTCCTACGAGCAGTACTTC.

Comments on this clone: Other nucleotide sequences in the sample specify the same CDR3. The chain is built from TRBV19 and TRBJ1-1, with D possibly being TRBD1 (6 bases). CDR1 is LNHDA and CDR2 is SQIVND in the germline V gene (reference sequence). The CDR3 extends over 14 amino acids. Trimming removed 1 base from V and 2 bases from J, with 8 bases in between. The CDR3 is CASSIGTANTEAFF. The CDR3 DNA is TGTGCCAGTAGTATAGGGACAGCTAACACTGAAGCTTTCTTT.

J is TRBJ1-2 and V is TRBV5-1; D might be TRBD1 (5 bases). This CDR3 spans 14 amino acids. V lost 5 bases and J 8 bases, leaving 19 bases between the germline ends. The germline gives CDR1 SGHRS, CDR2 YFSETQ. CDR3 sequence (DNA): TGCGCCAGCAGACAGGCACTCAGCTCAGACGGCTACACCTTC. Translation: CASRQALSSDGYTF.

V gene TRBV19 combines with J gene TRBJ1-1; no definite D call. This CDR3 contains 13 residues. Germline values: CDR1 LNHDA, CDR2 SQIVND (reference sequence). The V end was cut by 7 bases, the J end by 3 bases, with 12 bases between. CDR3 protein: CASTSGFYTEAFF. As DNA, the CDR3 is TGTGCCAGTACCTCTGGGTTTTACACTGAAGCTTTCTTT.

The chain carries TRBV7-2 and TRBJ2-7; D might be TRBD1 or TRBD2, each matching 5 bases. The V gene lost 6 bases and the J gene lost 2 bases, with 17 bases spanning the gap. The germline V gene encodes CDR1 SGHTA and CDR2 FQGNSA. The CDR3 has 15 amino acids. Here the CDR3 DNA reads TGTGCCAGCAGTTTGGGACGGTCAGGACCCTACGAGCAGTACTTC. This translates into CASSLGRSGPYEQYF.

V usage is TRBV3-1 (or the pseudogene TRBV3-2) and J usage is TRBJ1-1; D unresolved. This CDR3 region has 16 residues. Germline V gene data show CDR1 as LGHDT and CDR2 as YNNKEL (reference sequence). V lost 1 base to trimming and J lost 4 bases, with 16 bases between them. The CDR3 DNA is TGTGCCAGCAGCCAAGTTTGGGAGGGAGCGAGCACTGAAGCTTTCTTT. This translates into CASSQVWEGASTEAFF.

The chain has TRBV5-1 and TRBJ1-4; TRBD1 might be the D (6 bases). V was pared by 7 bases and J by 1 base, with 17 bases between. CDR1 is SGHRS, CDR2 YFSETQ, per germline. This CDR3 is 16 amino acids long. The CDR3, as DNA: TGCGCCAGCTCCTCGGGGGGGCAAGGAACTAATGAAAAACTGTTTTTT. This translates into CASSSGGQGTNEKLFF. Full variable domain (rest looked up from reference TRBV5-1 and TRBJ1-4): KAGVTQTPRYLIKTRGQQVTLSCSPISGHRSVSWYQQTPGQGLQFLFEYFSETQRNKGNFPGRFSGRQFSNSRSEMNVSTLELGDSALYLCASSSGGQGTNEKLFFGSGTQLSVL.

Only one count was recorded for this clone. The CDR3 DNA reads TGTGCCAGCAGCTTATTGCCGGGAGAGGCCGGGGAGCTGTTTTTT. This codes for CASSLLPGEAGELFF. The chain is built from TRBV7-6 and TRBJ2-2; perhaps TRBD2 as D (6 bases). Germline CDR1 and CDR2: SGHVS and FNYEAQ. The CDR3 contains 15 residues. V was clipped by 2 bases and J by 6 bases, with 13 bases between them.

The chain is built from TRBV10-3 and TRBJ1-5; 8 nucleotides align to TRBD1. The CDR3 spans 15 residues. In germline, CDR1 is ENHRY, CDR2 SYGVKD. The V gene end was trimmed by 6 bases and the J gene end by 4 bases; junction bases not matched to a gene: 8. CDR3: CAISQGTGGNQPQHF. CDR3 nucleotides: TGTGCCATCAGCCAAGGGACAGGCGGGAATCAGCCCCAGCATTTT.

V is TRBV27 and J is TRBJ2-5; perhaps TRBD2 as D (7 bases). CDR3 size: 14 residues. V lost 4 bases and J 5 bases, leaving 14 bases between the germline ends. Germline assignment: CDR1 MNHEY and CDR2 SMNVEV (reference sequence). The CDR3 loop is CASSYRGARETQYF. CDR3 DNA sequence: TGTGCCAGCAGTTATCGGGGGGCCAGGGAGACCCAGTACTTC.

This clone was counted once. This CDR3 is CASSDQGFTEAFF. The DNA of the CDR3 is TGCGCCAGCAGCGATCAGGGGTTCACTGAAGCTTTCTTT. The J gene is TRBJ1-1, the V gene TRBV5-1; D might be TRBD1 (6 bases). Deletions cut 4 bases from V and 4 bases from J, with 11 bases between. The CDR3 extends over 13 amino acids. Germline loops: CDR1 SGHRS, CDR2 YFSETQ.

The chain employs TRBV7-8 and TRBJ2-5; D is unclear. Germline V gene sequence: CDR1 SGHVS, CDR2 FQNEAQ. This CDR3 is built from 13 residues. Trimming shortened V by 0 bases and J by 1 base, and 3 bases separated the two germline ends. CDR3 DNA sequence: TGTGCCAGCAGCTTAGCCCCCCAAGAGACCCAGTACTTC. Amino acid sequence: CASSLAPQETQYF.